This TCR beta chain was captured in a study of cytomegalovirus exposure and HLA in healthy donors. Study at large: Early on, a data release was issued that held some 85 million unique TCRs from HLA-typed donors.

At the time of sampling, donors were nominally healthy, though unrecorded immune exposures were likely. As concerns this clone: Its specificity is not known.

V was clipped by 0 bases and J by 0 bases, with 12 bases between them. In germline, CDR1 is SGHVS, CDR2 FQNEAQ. The length of the CDR3 is 17 residues. With 60 Vbeta and 13 Jbeta primers, the PCR was carried out. Sequencing used immunoSEQ multiplex PCR; TCRdb keeps in-frame clones, though not all of them. The sample includes some 130,000 clones, about 76% seen only once; the top ten take around 3%. General observations from the study: In terms of immune exposure information, only CMV serostatus was available.

This clonotype originated in a female donor in good health and CMV-seronegative. The sequencing sample was made of PBMCs. The genes are TRBV7-8 and TRBJ1-5, with D possibly matching TRBD1 (5 bases). The CDR3 loop is CASSLARREYSNQPQHF. CDR3 bases: TGTGCCAGCAGCTTAGCGCGCAGGGAATATAGCAATCAGCCCCAGCATTTT.